Below, 19 T cell receptor beta chains from the same sample are listed, as sequenced in a study of blood T cells in healthy people across ages. A second roughly 7 to 11 cycle PCR used barcoded and J-beta primers. Using its own MiXCR run on the 5' RACE reads, TCRdb lists one record per CDR3 protein. The table has some 1.6 million distinct CDR3 sequences, about 35% seen once. Material: blood. The receptors shown here come from a woman in her twenties or thirties in good health.

The chain carries TRBV4-2 and TRBJ2-3, with 8 bases fitting TRBD2. Looked up from germline, CDR1 is LGHNA and CDR2 is YNFKEQ. V gave up 3 bases and J gave up 11 bases; unmatched junction bases: 34. The CDR3 length is 22 residues. CDR3 nucleotides: TGTGCCAGCAGCCACAACCTTCCCCCATCCGGAGGACTAGCACCTGGCCAACCGGGGCAGTATTTT. Translating gives CASSHNLPPSGGLAPGQPGQYF.

Note on this clonotype: At one end the junction does not follow the germline gene, possibly because of a read error. V usage is TRBV12-3 or TRBV12-4 and J usage is TRBJ2-3, with a possible D match to TRBD2 (5 bases). This CDR3 is 13 amino acids long. Here the CDR3 DNA reads TGTGCCAGCAGCCCGACGTGGGGAGATGCGCAATATTTT. It specifies CASSPTWGDAQYF.

The table lists this clonotype with a few counts. The J gene is TRBJ2-1, the V gene TRBV6-1; possible D gene TRBD1, 6 bases. The germline gives CDR1 MNHNS, CDR2 SASEGT. V was clipped by 5 bases and J by 0 bases, with 17 bases between them. The CDR3 runs 17 residues. The CDR3 DNA sequence: TGTGCCAGCAGTCCACTGAGGGACACCAACTCCTACAATGAGCAGTTCTTC. Its protein is CASSPLRDTNSYNEQFF.

In its sample, this clonotype was seen a few times. The chain recombines TRBV20-1 with TRBJ2-5; D may correspond to TRBD1 or TRBD2 (5 bases each). The CDR3 runs 13 residues. Trimming cost V 3 bases and J 1 base, with 9 bases left between them. CDR1 DFQATT and CDR2 SNEGSKA come from the germline V gene (reference sequence). Written as DNA, the CDR3 is TGCAGTGCTAGCCGGGGCAGCCAAGAGACCCAGTACTTC. Translating gives CSASRGSQETQYF.

The CDR3 sequence is CASSLARDLNTEAFF. Here the CDR3 DNA reads TGTGCCAGCAGCTTAGCCCGGGACTTGAACACTGAAGCTTTCTTT. The chain has TRBV7-9 and TRBJ1-1; TRBD1 is a possible D gene (5 bases). Trimming took off 0 bases at V and 0 bases at J, with 8 bases between the two ends. The CDR3 sequence is 15 residues long. The germline V gene has CDR1 SEHNR and CDR2 FQNEAQ (reference sequence).

The table lists this clonotype with a few counts. This chain joins TRBV20-1 and TRBJ2-3; possibly TRBD1 for D (5 bases). The CDR3 extends over 15 amino acids. Between the trimmed V and J ends, which lost 6 bases and 0 bases, there was a span of 16 bases. From germline, CDR1 is DFQATT and CDR2 SNEGSKA (reference sequence). Here the CDR3 reads CSAAALTDSTDTQYF. DNA of the CDR3: TGCAGTGCCGCCGCCCTGACAGACAGCACAGATACGCAGTATTTT.

This clonotype was seen more than once but under ten times. The chain combines TRBV29-1 with TRBJ2-5; D is possibly TRBD2 (6 bases). The germline V gene has CDR1 SQVTM and CDR2 ANQGSEA. Trimming stripped 0 bases from V and 4 bases from J, with 21 bases between. The CDR3 has 17 amino acids. CDR3: CSVEDWGDPSRGETQYF. The CDR3 coding sequence is TGCAGCGTTGAAGATTGGGGGGACCCCTCTCGAGGAGAGACCCAGTACTTC.

This rearrangement joins TRBV7-6 to TRBJ2-7; D unresolved. The CDR3 has 12 residues. Germline values: CDR1 SGHVS, CDR2 FNYEAQ. Trimming stripped 4 bases from V and 6 bases from J, with 10 bases between. The CDR3 sequence is CASSSPDLEQYF. The CDR3 DNA follows: TGTGCCAGCAGCTCACCTGACCTCGAGCAGTACTTC.

This clonotype was detected only once. The chain combines TRBV27 with TRBJ1-2; D perhaps matches TRBD1 (5 bases). Germline CDR1 is MNHEY and CDR2 is SMNVEV (reference sequence). The CDR3 runs to 15 residues. The V end lost 6 bases, the J end lost 1 base, and 15 bases lay between the germline ends. CDR3: CASRIWGPVNYGYTF. DNA for the CDR3: TGTGCCAGCAGGATATGGGGACCCGTTAACTATGGCTACACCTTC.

This chain connects TRBV30 to TRBJ2-4; 7 bases agree with TRBD1. The J call may be incorrect, as the DNA end agrees better with TRBJ2-7. This CDR3 region has 14 residues. CDR1 is GTSNPN and CDR2 is SVGIG in the germline V gene (reference sequence). DNA for the CDR3: TGTGCCTGGAGTGTAGGGGACAGCTCCTACGAGCAGTACTTC. Amino acids: CAWSVGDSSYEQYF.

Worth noting for this clonotype: This clone may be a read error of a much larger clone one base away. The V call is TRBV29-1, the J call TRBJ2-1; D call uncertain. Per germline, CDR1 SQVTM and CDR2 ANQGSEA. Trimming cost V 7 bases and J 7 bases, with 14 bases left between them. CDR3 length equals 12 residues. The CDR3 DNA is TGCAGCGGGGCTTCCCTCTGGAATGAGCAGTTCTTC. This sequence encodes CSGASLWNEQFF.

This rearrangement joins TRBV27 to TRBJ2-6; D possibly matches TRBD1 or TRBD2 (5 bases each). CDR1 and CDR2 from the germline V gene are MNHEY and SMNVEV (reference sequence). The V end lost 7 bases, the J end lost 3 bases, and 13 bases lay between the germline ends. The length of the CDR3 is 15 residues. The CDR3 DNA is TGTGCCAGCACTAGAGGGGAAAGTGGGGCCAACGTCCTGACTTTC. It yields the protein CASTRGESGANVLTF.

The table lists this clonotype with a few counts. The gene calls are TRBV20-1 and TRBJ1-2, with TRBD1 matching over 9 bases. Germline CDR1 DFQATT, CDR2 SNEGSKA (reference sequence). The CDR3 has 14 residues. V gave up 5 bases and J gave up 8 bases; unmatched junction bases: 12. This CDR3 reads CSARHRDRVIGYTF. The CDR3 DNA is TGCAGTGCTCGGCACCGGGACAGGGTAATAGGCTACACCTTC.

This chain connects TRBV7-9 to TRBJ2-1, with a weak D call TRBD2 (5 bases). The CDR3 spans 14 residues. CDR1 SEHNR and CDR2 FQNEAQ come from the germline V gene (reference sequence). With 5 bases removed from V and 5 bases from J, the gap between germline ends came to 13 bases. The CDR3 DNA reads TGTGCCAGCAGCGTTAAAGTCGGGGACAATGAGCAGTTCTTC. Its translation: CASSVKVGDNEQFF.

V is TRBV20-1 and J is TRBJ1-6; D gene ambiguous. Germline V gives CDR1 DFQATT, CDR2 SNEGSKA (reference sequence). This CDR3 contains 12 residues. The V end lost 3 bases, the J end lost 10 bases, and 10 bases lay between the germline ends. The CDR3 loop is CSASGGGSPLHF. Written as DNA, the CDR3 is TGCAGTGCTAGTGGCGGAGGATCACCCCTCCACTTT.

V usage is TRBV5-4 and J usage is TRBJ1-1, with 8 bases that match TRBD1. The CDR3 is made up of 15 amino acids. Germline assignment: CDR1 SGHNT and CDR2 YYREEE (reference sequence). V lost 0 bases to trimming and J lost 6 bases; unmatched junction nucleotides: 7. CDR3 nucleotide sequence: TGTGCCAGCAGCTTGGAGGCAGGGGGCGGAGCTGAAGCTTTCTTT. Its translation is CASSLEAGGGAEAFF.

This clonotype was picked up many times. The rearrangement uses TRBV6-8 and TRBJ2-5; D unresolved. The V end was cut by 2 bases, the J end by 2 bases, with 12 bases between. The CDR3 is 15 amino acids. CDR1 and CDR2 from the germline V gene are MNHGY and SAAAGT. The CDR3 nucleotides read TGTGCCAGCAGTTACGCAAGGGTAAAACAAGAGACCCAGTACTTC. This encodes CASSYARVKQETQYF.

This clonotype was seen a few times. The gene calls are TRBV4-1 and TRBJ2-1; D is tentatively TRBD1 or TRBD2 (5 bases each). The CDR3 runs to 15 residues. V was shortened by 2 bases and J by 1 base, with 9 bases between the two germline ends. The germline V gene encodes CDR1 MGHRA and CDR2 YSYEKL. The CDR3 bases are TGCGCCAGCAGCCAAACGGGGCTATCCTACAATGAGCAGTTCTTC. Residues: CASSQTGLSYNEQFF.

This clonotype was seen a handful of times. The CDR3 here is CSAGTTYNEQFF. The DNA for the CDR3 is TGCAGCGCCGGGACTACTTACAATGAGCAGTTCTTC. The rearrangement links TRBV29-1 to TRBJ2-1; TRBD2 matches 7 bases. This CDR3 region has 12 residues. The germline CDR1 and CDR2 sequences are SQVTM and ANQGSEA. Unmatched junction bases numbered 4, after V lost 7 bases and J lost 4 bases.